Below are 9 T cell receptor beta chains sequenced from a single sample in a study of cytomegalovirus exposure and HLA in healthy donors. Both 60 Vbeta primers and 13 Jbeta primers went into the PCR. The assay was immunoSEQ multiplex PCR, and TCRdb's table has in-frame clones only and misses some. The sample lists 120,000 to 150,000 clones, over 60% occurring once. Material for sequencing was PBMCs. The receptors come from a man aged 35 to 55 in good health and CMV-seropositive.

This clone was seen just once. The chain joins TRBV9 to TRBJ2-5, with D unclear. This CDR3 contains 12 residues. Germline V gives CDR1 SGDLS, CDR2 YYNGEE. V lost 9 bases and J 5 bases, leaving 14 bases between the germline ends. CDR3 in amino acids: CAKECAGETQYF. CDR3 coding DNA: TGTGCCAAGGAGTGCGCCGGGGAGACCCAGTACTTC.

The chain joins TRBV19 to TRBJ1-1, with 8 bases matching TRBD1. Germline V lookup: CDR1 LNHDA, CDR2 SQIVND (reference sequence). The CDR3 is made up of 14 amino acids. The trim removed 1 base at V and 6 bases at J, leaving 4 bases unmatched. CDR3 nucleotide sequence: TGTGCCAGTAGTATAGCAGGGGGCTGGGCTGAAGCTTTCTTT. It translates to CASSIAGGWAEAFF.

V gene TRBV6-5 combines with J gene TRBJ2-5; possibly TRBD2 for D (6 bases). V dropped 3 bases and J dropped 3 bases, with 11 bases sitting between them. The CDR3 loop spans 14 amino acids. CDR1 and CDR2 from the germline V gene are MNHEY and SVGAGI. The CDR3 nucleotides are TGTGCCAGCAGTTATTCCCGGGGGAAAGAGACCCAGTACTTC. The encoded protein is CASSYSRGKETQYF.

This clone was counted between two and nine times. The identical CDR3 is also encoded by other nucleotide sequences in the sample. The gene calls are TRBV11-2 and TRBJ2-7, with TRBD1 matching over 9 bases. The CDR3 is 15 residues long. Germline assignment: CDR1 SGHAT and CDR2 FQNNGV. V was clipped by 1 base and J by 2 bases; unmatched bases: 3. The CDR3 nucleotides read TGTGCCAGCAGCTTAGCTGGGACAGGGACCTACGAGCAGTACTTC. Translating gives CASSLAGTGTYEQYF.

The rearrangement links TRBV18 to TRBJ2-7; weak D call: TRBD1 (5 bases). The CDR3 has 11 amino acids. CDR1 KGHSH and CDR2 LQKENI come from the germline V gene. Trimming pared 8 bases from V and 3 bases from J, leaving 8 bases between. CDR3 bases: TGTGCCAGCCAGGGTCTCTACGAGCAGTACTTC. It encodes CASQGLYEQYF.

The chain employs TRBV28 and TRBJ2-1; D gene uncertain. This CDR3 is 11 amino acids long. CDR1 and CDR2 from the germline V gene are MDHEN and SYDVKM. Trimming removed 6 bases at V and 4 bases at J, with 4 bases between. The chain's CDR3 is CASSMYNEQFF. CDR3 bases: TGTGCCAGCAGCATGTACAATGAGCAGTTCTTC. Combining the CDR3 with reference TRBV28 and TRBJ2-1 gives the whole variable domain DVKVTQSSRYLVKRTGEKVFLECVQDMDHENMFWYRQDPGLGLRLIYFSYDVKMKEKGDIPEGYSVSREKKERFSLILESASTNQTSMYLCASSMYNEQFFGPGTRLTVL.

J is TRBJ2-2 and V is TRBV5-1, with TRBD1 matching 8 bases. The CDR3 covers 16 residues. The germline V gene encodes CDR1 SGHRS and CDR2 YFSETQ. After removal of 3 bases from V and 3 bases from J, the junction contained 7 bases not matched to a gene. DNA of the CDR3: TGCGCCAGCAGCTCGACAGGGGTCGAGTACACCGGGGAGCTGTTTTTT. Its translation is CASSSTGVEYTGELFF.

Written as DNA, the CDR3 is TGTGCCAGCAGTGACGCCGGGACTAGCGGGACCTACGAGCAGTACTTC. Amino acids: CASSDAGTSGTYEQYF. The chain links TRBV6-1 to TRBJ2-7, with 13 bases identical to TRBD2. Trimming removed 3 bases from V and 2 bases from J; junction bases left unmatched: 4. From germline, CDR1 is MNHNS and CDR2 SASEGT. The length of the CDR3 is 16 residues.

The V gene is TRBV30, the J gene TRBJ2-1; 8 bases agree with TRBD2. The J segment lost 8 bases and the V segment lost 0 bases, leaving 9 bases of the junction unmatched. In germline, CDR1 is GTSNPN, CDR2 SVGIG (reference sequence). This CDR3 has 15 amino acids. The CDR3 reads CAWSVQSGGLDEQFF. The CDR3 bases are TGTGCCTGGAGTGTACAGTCGGGGGGGTTGGATGAGCAGTTCTTC. The whole variable domain, remainder taken from reference TRBV30 and TRBJ2-1, is SQTIHQWPATLVQPVGSPLSLECTVEGTSNPNLYWYRQAAGRGLQLLFYSVGIGQISSEVPQNLSASRPQDRQFILSSKKLLLSDSGFYLCAWSVQSGGLDEQFFGPGTRLTVL.